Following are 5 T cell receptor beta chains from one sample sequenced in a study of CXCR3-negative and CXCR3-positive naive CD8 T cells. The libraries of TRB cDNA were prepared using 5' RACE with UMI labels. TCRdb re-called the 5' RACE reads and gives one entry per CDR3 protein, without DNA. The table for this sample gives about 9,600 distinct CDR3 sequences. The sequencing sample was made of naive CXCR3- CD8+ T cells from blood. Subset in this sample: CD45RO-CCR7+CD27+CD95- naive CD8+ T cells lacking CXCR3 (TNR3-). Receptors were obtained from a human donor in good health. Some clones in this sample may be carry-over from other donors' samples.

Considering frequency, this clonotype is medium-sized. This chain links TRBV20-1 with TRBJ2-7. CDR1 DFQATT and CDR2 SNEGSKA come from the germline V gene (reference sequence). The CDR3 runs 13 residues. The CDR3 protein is CSARGSGSYEQYF.

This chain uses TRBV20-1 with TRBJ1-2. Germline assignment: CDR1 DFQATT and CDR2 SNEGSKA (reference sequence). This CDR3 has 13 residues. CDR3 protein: CSATDPDAYGYTF.

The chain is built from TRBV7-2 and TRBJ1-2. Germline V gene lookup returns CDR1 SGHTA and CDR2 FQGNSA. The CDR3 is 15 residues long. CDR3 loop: CASSLGSDTNYGYTF.

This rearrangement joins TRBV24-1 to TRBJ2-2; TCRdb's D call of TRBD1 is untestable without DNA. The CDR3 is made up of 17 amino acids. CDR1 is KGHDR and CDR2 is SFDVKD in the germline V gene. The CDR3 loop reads CATSDGRDRPNTGELFF.

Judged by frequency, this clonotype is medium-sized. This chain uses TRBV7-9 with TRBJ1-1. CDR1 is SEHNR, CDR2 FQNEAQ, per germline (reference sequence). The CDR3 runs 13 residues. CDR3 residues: CASSLERNTEAFF. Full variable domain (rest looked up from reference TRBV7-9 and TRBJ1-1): DTGVSQNPRHKITKRGQNVTFRCDPISEHNRLYWYRQTLGQGPEFLTYFQNEAQLEKSRLLSDRFSAERPKGSFSTLEIQRTEQGDSAMYLCASSLERNTEAFFGQGTRLTVV.